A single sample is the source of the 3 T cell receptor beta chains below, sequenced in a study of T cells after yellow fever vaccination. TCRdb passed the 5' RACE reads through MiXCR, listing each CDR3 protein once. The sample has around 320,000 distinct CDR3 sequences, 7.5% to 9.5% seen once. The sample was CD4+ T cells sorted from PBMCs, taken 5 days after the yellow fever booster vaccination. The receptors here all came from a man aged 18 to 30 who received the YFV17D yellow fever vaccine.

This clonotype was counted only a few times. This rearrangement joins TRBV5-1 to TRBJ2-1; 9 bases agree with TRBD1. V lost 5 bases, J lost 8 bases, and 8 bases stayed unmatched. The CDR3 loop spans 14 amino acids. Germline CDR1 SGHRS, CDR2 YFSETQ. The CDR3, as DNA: TGCGCCAGCAGGTGGGGGACAGGGTCAGATGAGCAGTTCTTC. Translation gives CASRWGTGSDEQFF.

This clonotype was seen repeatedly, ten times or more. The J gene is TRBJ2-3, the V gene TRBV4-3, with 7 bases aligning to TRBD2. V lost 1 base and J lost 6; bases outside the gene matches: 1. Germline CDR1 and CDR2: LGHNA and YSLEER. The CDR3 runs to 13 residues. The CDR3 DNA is TGCGCCAGCAGCCAAGTGGGGGGGGATACGCAGTATTTT. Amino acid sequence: CASSQVGGDTQYF.

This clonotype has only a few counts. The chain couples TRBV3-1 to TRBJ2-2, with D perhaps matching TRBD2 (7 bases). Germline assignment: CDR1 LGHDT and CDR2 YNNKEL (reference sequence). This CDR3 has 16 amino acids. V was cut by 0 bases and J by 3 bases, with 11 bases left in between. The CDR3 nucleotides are TGTGCCAGCAGCCAAGATCGAGGGGGGGACACCGGGGAGCTGTTTTTT. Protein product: CASSQDRGGDTGELFF.